These T cell receptor beta chains were read from a single sample in a study of PD-1 blockade in classical Hodgkin lymphoma. Assay used: immunoSEQ multiplex PCR; TCRdb lists only in-frame clones, some missing. Among about 19,000 clones listed, around 86% were seen once. The sequenced sample was peripheral blood mononuclear cells (PBMCs), obtained before the second cycle of nivolumab. The receptors here all came from a human donor with classical Hodgkin lymphoma. The CDR3 runs from the conserved cysteine through the conserved F or W. The order of the fields is V gene, CDR3 length, J gene, clone size, D gene, CDR3 DNA, CDR3 protein. D genes are given only for firm matches. Clone size, where shown, is once, few, many, or a class for clones that have expanded.

V gene: TRBV5-1
CDR3 length: 15
J gene: TRBJ1-1
clone size: NA
D gene: NA
CDR3 DNA: TGCGCCAGCAGCTTGGAATCGAGGGTGAACACTGAAGCTTTCTTT
CDR3 protein: CASSLESRVNTEAFF

V gene: TRBV5-1
CDR3 length: 14
J gene: TRBJ1-2
clone size: NA
D gene: TRBD1
CDR3 DNA: TGCGCCAGCAGCTTGCCGACAGGGGACTATGGCTACACCTTC
CDR3 protein: CASSLPTGDYGYTF

V gene: TRBV4-3
CDR3 length: 14
J gene: TRBJ2-7
clone size: few
D gene: NA
CDR3 DNA: TGCGCCAGCAGCCAAGATCAGGGCCCCTACGAGCAGTACTTC
CDR3 protein: CASSQDQGPYEQYF

V gene: TRBV7-6
CDR3 length: 13
J gene: TRBJ2-7
clone size: NA
D gene: NA
CDR3 DNA: TGTGCCAGCAGCTTAAGTCAGGCCTACGAGCAGTACTTC
CDR3 protein: CASSLSQAYEQYF

V gene: TRBV5-1
CDR3 length: 15
J gene: TRBJ1-5
clone size: NA
D gene: NA
CDR3 DNA: TGCGCCAGCAGCTTGTCAGCGGGGTCAAGTCAGCCCCAGCATTTT
CDR3 protein: CASSLSAGSSQPQHF

V gene: TRBV5-5
CDR3 length: 12
J gene: TRBJ2-7
clone size: NA
D gene: NA
CDR3 DNA: TGTGCCAGCAGCTCGCCGCCCGACGAGCAGTACTTC
CDR3 protein: CASSSPPDEQYF

V gene: TRBV9
CDR3 length: 15
J gene: TRBJ1-4
clone size: NA
D gene: NA
CDR3 DNA: TGTGCCAGCAGCATCCGCCCAGCCACTAATGAAAAACTGTTTTTT
CDR3 protein: CASSIRPATNEKLFF

V gene: TRBV5-1
CDR3 length: 14
J gene: TRBJ2-5
clone size: NA
D gene: NA
CDR3 DNA: TGCGCCAGCAGCTTAATGGGGCTCCAAGAGACCCAGTACTTC
CDR3 protein: CASSLMGLQETQYF

V gene: TRBV4-1
CDR3 length: 16
J gene: TRBJ2-7
clone size: NA
D gene: TRBD2
CDR3 DNA: TGCGCCAGCAGCCAAGATCGGGACTATCGAACCTACGAGCAGTACTTC
CDR3 protein: CASSQDRDYRTYEQYF

V gene: TRBV5-1
CDR3 length: 15
J gene: TRBJ2-3
clone size: NA
D gene: NA
CDR3 DNA: TGCGCCAGCAGCTTGGCATATAGCCCGGCAGATACGCAGTATTTT
CDR3 protein: CASSLAYSPADTQYF

V gene: TRBV11-2
CDR3 length: 12
J gene: TRBJ2-5
clone size: NA
D gene: NA
CDR3 DNA: TGTGCCAGCAGCCCGACCCTGGAGACCCAGTACTTC
CDR3 protein: CASSPTLETQYF

V gene: TRBV7-2
CDR3 length: 14
J gene: TRBJ2-7
clone size: NA
D gene: NA
CDR3 DNA: TGTGCCAGCAGCTTTGGGGGAATCTCCTACGAGCAGTACTTC
CDR3 protein: CASSFGGISYEQYF

V gene: TRBV7-2
CDR3 length: 14
J gene: TRBJ1-2
clone size: NA
D gene: NA
CDR3 DNA: TGTGCCAGCAGCTTAAAGGACGGCCCCTATGGCTACACCTTT
CDR3 protein: CASSLKDGPYGYTF

V gene: TRBV7-3
CDR3 length: 16
J gene: TRBJ2-2
clone size: NA
D gene: NA
CDR3 DNA: TGTGCCAGCAGCTTAAAGGCAGGGGAGTTGACCGGGGAGCTGTTTTTT
CDR3 protein: CASSLKAGELTGELFF

V gene: TRBV7-8
CDR3 length: 13
J gene: TRBJ1-3
clone size: NA
D gene: NA
CDR3 DNA: TGTGCCAGCAGCTTAGGGGTGGGAAACACCATATATTTT
CDR3 protein: CASSLGVGNTIYF

V gene: TRBV5-1
CDR3 length: 15
J gene: TRBJ1-1
clone size: NA
D gene: TRBD1
CDR3 DNA: TGCGCCAGCAGCAGTCAGGGGGCGGGTAACACTGAAGCTTTCTTT
CDR3 protein: CASSSQGAGNTEAFF

V gene: TRBV5-1
CDR3 length: 20
J gene: TRBJ1-1
clone size: NA
D gene: NA
CDR3 DNA: TGCGCCAGCAGCGGAGGGCAGGGATTGGGTGGGAACACTACCTACCCAGGAGCTTTCTTT
CDR3 protein: CASSGGQGLGGNTTYPGAFF

V gene: TRBV7-9
CDR3 length: 12
J gene: TRBJ1-1
clone size: NA
D gene: NA
CDR3 DNA: TGTGCCAGCAGCTTCTCGGACACTGAAGCTTTCTTT
CDR3 protein: CASSFSDTEAFF

V gene: TRBV4-3
CDR3 length: 15
J gene: TRBJ2-5
clone size: NA
D gene: NA
CDR3 DNA: TGCGCCAGCAGCCAAGATCATCGGCTGTCGGAGACCCAGTACTTC
CDR3 protein: CASSQDHRLSETQYF

V gene: TRBV6-6
CDR3 length: 13
J gene: TRBJ1-2
clone size: NA
D gene: NA
CDR3 DNA: TGTGCCAGCAGTTACCGGGGGTGGGATGGCTACACCTTC
CDR3 protein: CASSYRGWDGYTF

V gene: TRBV18
CDR3 length: 19
J gene: TRBJ2-3
clone size: NA
D gene: TRBD2
CDR3 DNA: TGTGCCAGCTCACCACCGAGTTCCCTAGCGGGGGTCTCCACAGATACGCAGTATTTT
CDR3 protein: CASSPPSSLAGVSTDTQYF

V gene: TRBV10-3
CDR3 length: 17
J gene: TRBJ1-6
clone size: NA
D gene: NA
CDR3 DNA: TGTGCCATCAGTGAGGTGGGGGGATCGGTCGCGGGGTCACCCCTCCACTTT
CDR3 protein: CAISEVGGSVAGSPLHF

V gene: TRBV4-3
CDR3 length: 15
J gene: TRBJ1-5
clone size: NA
D gene: NA
CDR3 DNA: TGCGCCAGCAGCCAGGATAAATTAAGCAATCAGCCCCAGCATTTT
CDR3 protein: CASSQDKLSNQPQHF

V gene: TRBV19
CDR3 length: 12
J gene: TRBJ1-1
clone size: NA
D gene: NA
CDR3 DNA: TGTGCCAGTAGTGACCCCAATATTGAAGCTTTCTTT
CDR3 protein: CASSDPNIEAFF

V gene: TRBV4-3
CDR3 length: 16
J gene: TRBJ2-7
clone size: once
D gene: TRBD2
CDR3 DNA: TGCGCCAGCAGCCAAGGAGTCCGGGGGGGCAGTTACGAGCAGTACTTC
CDR3 protein: CASSQGVRGGSYEQYF

V gene: TRBV6-1
CDR3 length: 13
J gene: TRBJ2-3
clone size: NA
D gene: NA
CDR3 DNA: TGTGCCAGCAGTGAAAGGGAAACAGATACGCAGTATTTT
CDR3 protein: CASSERETDTQYF

V gene: TRBV6-6
CDR3 length: 14
J gene: TRBJ1-2
clone size: NA
D gene: NA
CDR3 DNA: TGTGCCAGCGGAAGTTCCAACAGGAATAATGGCTACACCTTC
CDR3 protein: CASGSSNRNNGYTF

V gene: TRBV6-6
CDR3 length: 16
J gene: TRBJ2-1
clone size: NA
D gene: NA
CDR3 DNA: TGTGCCAGCAGTTACTCACAGGGGCGGGACTACAATGAGCAGTTCTTC
CDR3 protein: CASSYSQGRDYNEQFF

V gene: TRBV19
CDR3 length: 14
J gene: TRBJ1-5
clone size: NA
D gene: NA
CDR3 DNA: TGTGCCAGTAGTATAGTGGCAATAAATCAGCCCCAGCATTTT
CDR3 protein: CASSIVAINQPQHF

V gene: TRBV2
CDR3 length: 13
J gene: TRBJ2-7
clone size: NA
D gene: NA
CDR3 DNA: TGTGCCAGCACGACCAAGGGACCAGTCGAGCAGTACTTC
CDR3 protein: CASTTKGPVEQYF

V gene: TRBV4-3
CDR3 length: 15
J gene: TRBJ1-1
clone size: NA
D gene: NA
CDR3 DNA: TGCGCCAGCAGCCAAGATCGTTGGACAGCCACTGAAGCTTTCTTT
CDR3 protein: CASSQDRWTATEAFF

V gene: TRBV5-1
CDR3 length: 15
J gene: TRBJ2-3
clone size: NA
D gene: NA
CDR3 DNA: TGCGCCAGCAGCCCTTACGGGACCTTTACAGATACGCAGTATTTT
CDR3 protein: CASSPYGTFTDTQYF

V gene: TRBV7-9
CDR3 length: 15
J gene: TRBJ1-1
clone size: NA
D gene: NA
CDR3 DNA: TGTGCCAGCAGCTCGGGAGGGGGAATGAACACTGAAGCTTTCTTT
CDR3 protein: CASSSGGGMNTEAFF

V gene: TRBV4-1
CDR3 length: 18
J gene: TRBJ1-6
clone size: NA
D gene: TRBD1
CDR3 DNA: TGCGCCAGCAGCCAGGCACTGGGGGACAGAGGCTATAATTCACCCCTCCACTTT
CDR3 protein: CASSQALGDRGYNSPLHF

V gene: TRBV5-1
CDR3 length: 13
J gene: TRBJ1-4
clone size: NA
D gene: NA
CDR3 DNA: TGCGCCAGCAGAGCGGGGTCTAATGAAAAACTGTTTTTT
CDR3 protein: CASRAGSNEKLFF

V gene: TRBV7-2
CDR3 length: 15
J gene: TRBJ1-1
clone size: NA
D gene: TRBD1
CDR3 DNA: TGTGCCAGCAGCAGAGACAGGGGGAGGAACACTGAAGCTTTCTTT
CDR3 protein: CASSRDRGRNTEAFF

V gene: TRBV7-9
CDR3 length: 14
J gene: TRBJ2-2
clone size: NA
D gene: NA
CDR3 DNA: TGTGCCAGCACAGGGACACCCTTAACCGGGGAGCTGTTTTTT
CDR3 protein: CASTGTPLTGELFF

V gene: TRBV6-8
CDR3 length: 13
J gene: TRBJ1-3
clone size: once
D gene: NA
CDR3 DNA: TGTGCCAGCCAGCTTACCTCTGGAAACACCATATATTTT
CDR3 protein: CASQLTSGNTIYF

V gene: TRBV7-9
CDR3 length: 15
J gene: TRBJ2-3
clone size: NA
D gene: NA
CDR3 DNA: TGTGCCAGCAGCTTAGGGGCTCGGCTAGCGGATACGCAGTATTTT
CDR3 protein: CASSLGARLADTQYF

V gene: TRBV11-2
CDR3 length: 17
J gene: TRBJ1-4
clone size: NA
D gene: NA
CDR3 DNA: TGTGCCAGCAGCCTACCACAAGCCGGGATCTTTAATGAAAAACTGTTTTTT
CDR3 protein: CASSLPQAGIFNEKLFF